This T cell receptor beta chain was identified in a study of shared clonotypes between healthy human individuals. The table came from immunoSEQ multiplex PCR; TCRdb's copy has only in-frame clones and leaves some out. The repertoire includes 450,000 to 600,000 clones, roughly 85% of them detected once, and around 12% sits in the top ten. The CDR3 consists of 13 residues. J lost 7 bases, V lost 4 bases, and 4 bases had no gene match. Germline lookup yields CDR1 GTSNPN and CDR2 SVGIG (reference sequence). General study results and limits: Tissues were not sampled, only blood, and their repertoires likely differ.

About this clone itself: The antigen is undetermined.

Sequences were obtained from PBMCs. This TCR came from a woman aged 40-49 years in good health. Some clones in this sample may be carry-over from other donors' samples. This chain connects TRBV30 to TRBJ2-1; 10 bases are a match to TRBD1. The DNA for the CDR3 is TGTGCCTGGAACCAGGACAGGGGGAATGAGCAGTTCTTC. This codes for CAWNQDRGNEQFF.